A single sample is the source of the 7 T cell receptor beta chains below, sequenced in a study of lymphopenia after photon versus proton radiotherapy. Clones were read by immunoSEQ multiplex PCR, and TCRdb kept only the in-frame ones, dropping some. The sample has more than 25,000 clones, roughly 89% seen once. The sequencing here drew on peripheral blood, taken from a patient treated with proton-based radiotherapy. The receptors come from a woman between 55 and 75 years old with cholangiocarcinoma. Some clones in this sample may be carry-over from other donors' samples.

This clone is a singleton in its sample. V usage is TRBV7-7 and J usage is TRBJ2-5, with 12 bases identical to TRBD2. The CDR3 is 15 amino acids. J was trimmed by 5 bases and V by 5 bases; bases with no gene match: 6. Germline loops: CDR1 SSHAT, CDR2 FNYEAQ (reference sequence). CDR3: CASSPGLAGSETQYF. Here the CDR3 DNA reads TGTGCCAGCAGCCCGGGACTAGCGGGCAGTGAGACCCAGTACTTC.

This chain connects TRBV7-2 to TRBJ2-1, with TRBD1 matching over 9 bases. This CDR3 has 16 amino acids. Germline V gene sequence: CDR1 SGHTA, CDR2 FQGNSA. The V segment lost 3 bases and the J segment 6 bases; nucleotides outside the gene matches: 9. The CDR3 protein is CASSFTPGQGGNEQFF. The CDR3 DNA reads TGTGCCAGCAGCTTTACACCGGGACAGGGCGGCAATGAGCAGTTCTTC.

The chain is built from TRBV21-1 and TRBJ2-7; the table gives TRBD1 as D, unverified against the DNA. TRBV21-1 is a pseudogene. CDR3 length: 15 amino acids. The CDR3 bases are TGTGCCAGCAGCAAAAGGGGCTGGAACCACCACGAGCAGTACTTC. It encodes CASSKRGWNHHEQYF.

V usage is TRBV5-4 and J usage is TRBJ2-7; 8 bases line up with TRBD1. This CDR3 is built from 17 residues. The V gene end was trimmed by 5 bases and the J gene end by 0 bases; junction bases not matched to a gene: 13. CDR1 and CDR2 from the germline V gene are SGHNT and YYREEE (reference sequence). The CDR3 coding sequence is TGTGCCAGCAGTTCAGGCTCGTTGACAGGGGTCTCCTACGAGCAGTACTTC. This encodes CASSSGSLTGVSYEQYF. Filled out from reference TRBV5-4 and TRBJ2-7, the complete variable domain reads ETGVTQSPTHLIKTRGQQVTLRCSSQSGHNTVSWYQQALGQGPQFIFQYYREEENGRGNFPPRFSGLQFPNYSSELNVNALELDDSALYLCASSSGSLTGVSYEQYFGPGTRLTVT.

A few counts support this clone. The V gene is TRBV10-3, the J gene TRBJ1-1, with a tentative D call TRBD1 (5 bases). The germline V gene encodes CDR1 ENHRY and CDR2 SYGVKD. Between the trimmed V and J ends, which lost 6 bases and 4 bases, there was a span of 18 bases. The CDR3 consists of 15 residues. The CDR3 sequence is CAISYLGATGTEAFF. Here the CDR3 DNA reads TGTGCCATCAGCTACTTAGGGGCAACGGGCACTGAAGCTTTCTTT.

The chain has TRBV6-1 and TRBJ1-3; 7 nucleotides agree with TRBD1. CDR1 is MNHNS, CDR2 SASEGT, per germline. The CDR3 is 12 amino acids. This CDR3 is CATGSEGNTIYF. In nucleotides, the CDR3 is TGTGCGACAGGGTCGGAAGGAAACACCATATATTTT.

The gene calls are TRBV27 and TRBJ2-4; TRBD1 matches at 8 bases. Germline V gives CDR1 MNHEY, CDR2 SMNVEV (reference sequence). The CDR3 covers 15 residues. Trimming removed 4 bases from V and 8 bases from J; junction bases left unmatched: 10. The CDR3 DNA reads TGTGCCAGCAGTTCCCGGGACAGGCTGTTGGACATTCAGTACTTC. The encoded protein is CASSSRDRLLDIQYF.